The rows below give T cell receptor beta chains drawn from one sample of a study of blood T cell repertoires in COVID-19. Sequencing used immunoSEQ multiplex PCR; TCRdb keeps in-frame clones, though not all of them. Of a few hundred thousand clones in the sample, 86% were seen once. The sample consisted of PBMCs or T cells enriched from blood (not recorded which). All receptors come from a man aged 30 to 39 who had recovered from COVID-19. Each CDR3 is given with its conserved first and last residue. The D gene is left open where the match is weak.

CASSTRLSQEQFF	NA	TRBV19	13	TRBJ2-1
CASSIAAGATYNEQFF	TRBD2	TRBV19	16	TRBJ2-1
CASSLVGTGPYEQYF	TRBD1	TRBV7-2	15	TRBJ2-7
CAWSVSARGEQYF	NA	TRBV30	13	TRBJ2-7
CASSLALAGQETQYF	TRBD2	TRBV7-9	15	TRBJ2-5
CASSLVGGSFGDTQYF	NA	TRBV5-6	16	TRBJ2-3
CASSLLGTDQPQHF	TRBD1	TRBV3-1/TRBV3-2	14	TRBJ1-5
CASSARTGTSGSGLSYNEQFF	TRBD2	TRBV9	21	TRBJ2-1
CASRRTGVTGELFF	TRBD1	TRBV5-1	14	TRBJ2-2
CATSDKGAQETQYF	TRBD1	TRBV24-1	14	TRBJ2-5
CASSLGLADSYEQYF	TRBD2	TRBV5-1	15	TRBJ2-7
CASSMTGYEKLFF	TRBD1	TRBV19	13	TRBJ1-4
CASSAPLSGNTIYF	NA	TRBV6-6	14	TRBJ1-3
CASSPGSELYTF	NA	TRBV12-3/TRBV12-4	12	TRBJ1-2
CASSYLRGDGYTF	NA	TRBV6-6	13	TRBJ1-2
CASSKRGGELFF	NA	TRBV5-1	12	TRBJ2-2
CAWSSGNSYEQYF	NA	TRBV30	13	TRBJ2-7
CASSSPGLAGGLDTQYF	TRBD2	TRBV7-2	17	TRBJ2-3
CATSLGTVAFF	TRBD1	TRBV24-1	11	TRBJ1-1
CASSVLPGQVLLAQHF	TRBD1	TRBV7-4	16	TRBJ1-5
CASSPIGAHGGDNEQFF	NA	TRBV6-6	17	TRBJ2-1
CASREPLNTEAFF	NA	TRBV6-5	13	TRBJ1-1
CASSRQTPDNEQFF	NA	TRBV5-5	14	TRBJ2-1
CASSKGSGVGNQPQHF	NA	TRBV21-1	16	TRBJ1-5
CASSQHSTGELFF	NA	TRBV3-1/TRBV3-2	13	TRBJ2-2
CASSTKLYEAFF	NA	TRBV19	12	TRBJ1-1
CASGTYRVAALYGYTF	NA	TRBV12-5	16	TRBJ1-2
CASSLLTPGQGVTIYF	TRBD1	TRBV7-9	16	TRBJ1-3
CASSKVGRGQGVCAYNSPLHF	NA	TRBV21-1	21	TRBJ1-6
CASSPLDRTFFQPQHF	NA	TRBV27	16	TRBJ1-5
CASSVGSPGRGQYEQYF	TRBD1	TRBV9	17	TRBJ2-7
CASSVTQGTLREQYF	TRBD1	TRBV7-9	15	TRBJ2-7
CASSLMRGGGYTF	NA	TRBV28	13	TRBJ1-2
CASSDGAGGNYGYTF	TRBD1	TRBV6-4	15	TRBJ1-2
CASSYPTGNEQYF	TRBD1	TRBV6-6	13	TRBJ2-7
CASSFWEGHGYTF	NA	TRBV5-1	13	TRBJ1-2
CAWSPGQINEQFF	NA	TRBV30	13	TRBJ2-1